This note documents a single T cell receptor beta chain sequence. Its antigen remains unidentified. The CDR3 loop spans 16 amino acids. The V gene lost 0 bases and the J gene lost 0 bases, with 9 bases spanning the gap. Germline CDR1 is LGHNA and CDR2 is YNFKEQ. Runs used v3.0 of the immunoSEQ assay and were done at survey level. Assay used: immunoSEQ multiplex PCR; TCRdb lists only in-frame clones, some missing. The table lists around 15,000 clones, 75% to 85% of them singletons, with about a fifth in the top ten. This record comes from a study of long-term antiretroviral therapy in people with HIV. General study points: The data indicate that diversity increased after ART but remained below transplant donor controls. Data on ART adherence, viral resistance or therapy changes were unavailable.

The receptor was isolated from a man in his forties or fifties with HIV. The chain uses TRBV4-2 and TRBJ1-3; D ambiguous. The input for sequencing was unsorted PBMCs, taken 2.1 years after starting antiretroviral therapy. The DNA for the CDR3 is TGTGCCAGCAGCCAAGAGGCCCAGAGCTCTGGAAACACCATATATTTT. This sequence encodes CASSQEAQSSGNTIYF.